This T cell receptor beta chain was recovered during a study of T cell repertoires in cytomegalovirus infection. Germline V gene sequence: CDR1 SGHTA, CDR2 FQGTGA. The CDR3 is 17 residues long. In the case of this clonotype: Its antigen is as yet unknown. The junction departs from the called germline gene at one end, perhaps through a read error.

In TCRdb, the reads were re-called with MiXCR into one record per CDR3 protein. The table records 650,000 to 850,000 distinct CDR3 sequences, 29% of them present only once. Specimen: cultured CD8+ T cells from PBMCs, collected from culture after CMV antigen stimulation. This clonotype was sampled from a human donor in good health (CMV status not recorded). Some clones in this sample may be carry-over from other donors' samples. This chain connects TRBV7-3 to TRBJ2-1, with 16 bases aligning to TRBD2. The CDR3 here is CASSLGTSGGAHNGQFF. In nucleotides, the CDR3 is TGTGCCAGCAGCTTAGGGACTAGCGGGGGGGCTCATAATGGGCAGTTCTTC.